The source of this TCR beta chain is a study of T cells in Graves' hyperthyroidism and ophthalmopathy. TCR beta CDR3 regions were amplified from RNA. First-round RT-PCR with HTBI primers amplified the TCR CDR3 region. TCRdb re-analysed the multiplex PCR reads in MiXCR, keeping a single row per CDR3 protein. The data contain hundreds of thousands of distinct CDR3 sequences, less than 25% of them singletons. This clonotype turned up a few times. This CDR3 has 14 residues. Trimming took off 0 bases at V and 3 bases at J, with 12 bases between the two ends. Germline V gene lookup returns CDR1 DFQATT and CDR2 SNEGSKA (reference sequence).

The sample was blood. The clonotype comes from a man aged 30 to 45 with Graves' ophthalmopathy. This chain uses TRBV20-1 with TRBJ2-7; D may be TRBD1 (5 bases). The CDR3 region has the DNA TGCAGTGCTAGAGATCAGACAGCCTTCTACGAGCAGTACTTC. This gives the protein CSARDQTAFYEQYF.